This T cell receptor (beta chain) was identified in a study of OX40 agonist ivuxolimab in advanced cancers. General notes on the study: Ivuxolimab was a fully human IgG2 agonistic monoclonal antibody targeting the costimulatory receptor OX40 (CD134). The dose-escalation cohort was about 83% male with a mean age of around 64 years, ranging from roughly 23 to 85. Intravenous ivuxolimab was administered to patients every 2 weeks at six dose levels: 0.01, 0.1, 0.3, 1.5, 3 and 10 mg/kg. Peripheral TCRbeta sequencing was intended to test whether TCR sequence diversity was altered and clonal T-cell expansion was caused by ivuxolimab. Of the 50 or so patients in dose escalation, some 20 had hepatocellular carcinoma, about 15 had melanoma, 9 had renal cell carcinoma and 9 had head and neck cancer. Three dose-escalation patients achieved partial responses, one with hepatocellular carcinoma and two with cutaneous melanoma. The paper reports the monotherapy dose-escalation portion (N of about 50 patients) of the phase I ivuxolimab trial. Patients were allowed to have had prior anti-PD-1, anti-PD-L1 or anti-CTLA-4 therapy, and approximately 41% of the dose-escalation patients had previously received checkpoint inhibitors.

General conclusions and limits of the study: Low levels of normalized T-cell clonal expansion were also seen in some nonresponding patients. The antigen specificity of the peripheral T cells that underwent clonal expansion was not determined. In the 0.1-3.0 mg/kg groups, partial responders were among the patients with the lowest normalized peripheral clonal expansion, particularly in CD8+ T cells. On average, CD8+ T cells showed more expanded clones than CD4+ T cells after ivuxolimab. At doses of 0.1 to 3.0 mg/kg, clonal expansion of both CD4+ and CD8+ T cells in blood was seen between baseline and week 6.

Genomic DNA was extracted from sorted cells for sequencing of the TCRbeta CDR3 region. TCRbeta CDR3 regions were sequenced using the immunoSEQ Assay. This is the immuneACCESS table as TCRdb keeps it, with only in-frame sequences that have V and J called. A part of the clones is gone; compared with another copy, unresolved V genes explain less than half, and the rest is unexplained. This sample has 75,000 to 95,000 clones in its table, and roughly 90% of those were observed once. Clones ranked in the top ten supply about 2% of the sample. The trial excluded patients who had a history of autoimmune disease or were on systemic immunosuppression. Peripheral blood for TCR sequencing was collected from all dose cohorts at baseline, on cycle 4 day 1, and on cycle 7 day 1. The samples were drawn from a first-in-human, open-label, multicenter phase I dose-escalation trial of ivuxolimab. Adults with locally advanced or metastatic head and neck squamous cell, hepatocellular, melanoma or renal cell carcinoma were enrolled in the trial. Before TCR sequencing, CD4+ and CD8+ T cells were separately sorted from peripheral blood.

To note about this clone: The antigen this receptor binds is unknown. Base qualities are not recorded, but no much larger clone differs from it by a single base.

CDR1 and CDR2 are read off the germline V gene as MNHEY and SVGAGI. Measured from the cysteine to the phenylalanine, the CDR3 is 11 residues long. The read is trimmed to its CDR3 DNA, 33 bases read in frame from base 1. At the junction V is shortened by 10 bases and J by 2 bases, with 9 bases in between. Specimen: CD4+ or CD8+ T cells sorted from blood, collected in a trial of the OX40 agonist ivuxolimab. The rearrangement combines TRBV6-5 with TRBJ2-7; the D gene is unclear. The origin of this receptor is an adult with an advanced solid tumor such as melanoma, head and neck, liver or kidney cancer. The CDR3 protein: CATGDPYEQYF. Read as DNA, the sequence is TGTGCCACCGGTGACCCCTACGAGCAGTACTTC.